This TCR beta chain appears in the sequencing data of a study of cytomegalovirus exposure and HLA in healthy donors. In the study overall: In an early release, HLA-typed donors contributed 90 million or so unique TCR sequences.

At sampling all donors were nominally healthy, likely with unrecorded immune exposures. The PCR made use of 60 Vbeta and 13 Jbeta primers. Repertoires were generated with immunoSEQ multiplex PCR, while TCRdb's copy carries only in-frame clones and drops some. The sample carries fewer than 150,000 clones, about 66% recorded once. Comment on this clone: What it binds is not known.

The CDR3 contains 11 residues. CDR1 and CDR2 (germline): SGHRS, YFSETQ. The V gene lost 7 bases and the J gene lost 1 base, with 5 bases spanning the gap. Findings of the study overall: V- and J-gene trimming of TCR beta was linked (in a later analysis) to a missense DCLRE1C variant. Among TCR beta chains, those listed as cytomegalovirus-associated numbered some 160.

This sequence was found in a human donor in good health. The sequenced sample consisted of PBMCs. The rearrangement joins TRBV5-1 to TRBJ2-5; D gene ambiguous. The CDR3 bases are TGCGCCAGCGAGTCCCAAGAGACCCAGTACTTC. Protein: CASESQETQYF.